Included here is one T cell receptor (beta chain) sequence, with context. This entry belongs to a study of T-cell reconstitution after alpha-beta-depleted transplantation in children. The authors prepared the TCRbeta library with unique molecular identifiers. From the PCR reads, TCRdb called clonotypes with MiXCR, one entry per CDR3 protein. The table has fewer than 550,000 distinct CDR3 sequences, 11% seen once. This CDR3 has 13 amino acids. V was trimmed by 5 bases and J by 5 bases, leaving 10 bases between them. This specimen was PBMCs from the stem cell graft donor, taken from the stem cell graft. V is TRBV12-3 or TRBV12-4 and J is TRBJ2-1, with no clear D. This TCR came from a human donor who donated a stem cell graft to a child with acute myeloid leukemia. CDR3 DNA sequence: TGTGCCAGCAGTCCAAACCGGGACAATGAGCAGTTCTTC. It is translated as CASSPNRDNEQFF.